One and the same sample provided the 12 T cell receptor beta chains below, sequenced in a study of shared clonotypes between healthy human individuals. Naive CD8 cells lacked CD45RO, underwent positive selection for CCR7 and left out terminally differentiated effector memory CD45RA+ cells. TCRdb keeps only in-frame clones here, not all; method: immunoSEQ multiplex PCR. The sample lists about 2.2 million clones; about 93% were seen once. Specimen: naive CD8+ T cells from PBMCs. Source of these receptors: a young man in good health. Some clones in this sample may be carry-over from other donors' samples.

The V call is TRBV4-1, the J call TRBJ2-1; 8 bases are a match to TRBD2. This CDR3 contains 17 residues. The germline V gene has CDR1 MGHRA and CDR2 YSYEKL. V gave up 1 base and J gave up 4 bases; unmatched junction bases: 9. CDR3 region: CASSQGRTGTSYNEQFF. CDR3 nucleotides: TGCGCCAGCAGCCAAGGCCGAACCGGGACTAGTTACAATGAGCAGTTCTTC.

About this clone: This specimen includes other DNA sequences encoding the same CDR3. This chain connects TRBV7-9 to TRBJ2-7; D might be TRBD2 (6 bases). The CDR3 consists of 14 residues. Germline CDR1 is SEHNR and CDR2 is FQNEAQ (reference sequence). V lost 3 bases and J 1 base, leaving 10 bases between the germline ends. CDR3 protein: CASSLGGKSYEQYF. The DNA of the CDR3 is TGTGCCAGCAGCTTGGGCGGGAAATCCTACGAGCAGTACTTC. Looking up the rest from reference TRBV7-9 and TRBJ2-7 gives the full variable domain: DTGVSQNPRHKITKRGQNVTFRCDPISEHNRLYWYRQTLGQGPEFLTYFQNEAQLEKSRLLSDRFSAERPKGSFSTLEIQRTEQGDSAMYLCASSLGGKSYEQYFGPGTRLTVT.

In this sample, this clone turned up once. The V call is TRBV5-1, the J call TRBJ2-3; 12 positions agree with TRBD1. This CDR3 comprises 16 residues. Germline CDR1 SGHRS, CDR2 YFSETQ. With V trimmed by 4 bases and J by 6 bases, 9 bases remained unmatched. CDR3 coding DNA: TGCGCCAGCAGCCTCCAGGGACAGGGGGCGTCGGATACGCAGTATTTT. As protein: CASSLQGQGASDTQYF.

The rearrangement links TRBV27 to TRBJ2-1; D perhaps matches TRBD2 (5 bases). Germline-derived CDR1 and CDR2 are MNHEY and SMNVEV (reference sequence). V lost 2 bases and J 5 bases, leaving 10 bases between the germline ends. The CDR3 has 14 residues. The CDR3 DNA sequence: TGTGCCAGCAGTTTAAGGGCGGGTGACAATGAGCAGTTCTTC. This sequence encodes CASSLRAGDNEQFF.

The genes are TRBV9 and TRBJ1-3; maybe TRBD1 (5 bases). CDR3 length equals 16 residues. The V gene lost 1 base and the J gene lost 0 bases, with 11 bases spanning the gap. From germline, CDR1 is SGDLS and CDR2 YYNGEE. The DNA of the CDR3 is TGTGCCAGCAGCGTAATCCCGGACAACTCTGGAAACACCATATATTTT. Residues: CASSVIPDNSGNTIYF. Complete variable domain (other parts from reference TRBV9 and TRBJ1-3): DSGVTQTPKHLITATGQRVTLRCSPRSGDLSVYWYQQSLDQGLQFLIQYYNGEERAKGNILERFSAQQFPDLHSELNLSSLELGDSALYFCASSVIPDNSGNTIYFGEGSWLTVV.

This CDR3 reads CASSMEGIDEQFF. CDR3 in DNA: TGTGCCAGTAGTATGGAAGGGATCGATGAGCAGTTCTTC. The chain recombines TRBV19 with TRBJ2-1; D remains unclear. The CDR3 contains 13 residues. From germline, CDR1 is LNHDA and CDR2 SQIVND (reference sequence). With 3 bases removed from V and 8 bases from J, the gap between germline ends came to 11 bases.

The rearrangement links TRBV5-5 to TRBJ1-1, with D possibly matching TRBD1 (5 bases). Per the germline V gene, CDR1 is SGHKS and CDR2 is YYEKEE (reference sequence). CDR3 length equals 13 residues. V was trimmed by 4 bases and J by 5 bases, leaving 12 bases between them. The CDR3 DNA reads TGTGCCAGCAGCGATACAGGAGGAACTGAAGCTTTCTTT. This sequence encodes CASSDTGGTEAFF.

This chain links TRBV15 with TRBJ2-5; perhaps TRBD1 as D (6 bases). Trimming shortened V by 2 bases and J by 4 bases, and 20 bases separated the two germline ends. Germline CDR1 and CDR2: LNHNV and YYDKDF (reference sequence). The CDR3 loop spans 17 amino acids. The CDR3 here is CATSRTLAASRGETQYF. The DNA for the CDR3 is TGTGCCACCAGCAGAACCCTCGCGGCTTCCAGGGGAGAGACCCAGTACTTC.

The count of this clone is one. DNA for the CDR3: TGTGCCAGCAGCCCGGCGGGCGGGAGCTCCTACAATGAGCAGTTCTTC. Translation gives CASSPAGGSSYNEQFF. The chain carries TRBV7-9 and TRBJ2-1; 7 bases line up with TRBD2. This CDR3 comprises 16 residues. Germline CDR1 SEHNR, CDR2 FQNEAQ (reference sequence). After removal of 5 bases from V and 0 bases from J, the junction contained 7 bases not matched to a gene.

This clone has a handful of counts. The chain carries TRBV29-1 and TRBJ1-2; tentative D call: TRBD1 (5 bases). Germline CDR1 is SQVTM and CDR2 is ANQGSEA. The CDR3 covers 11 residues. V shed 3 bases and J shed 6 bases, with 8 bases lying between them. Here the CDR3 reads CSVDGGDGYTF. The DNA for the CDR3 is TGCAGCGTTGATGGGGGGGATGGCTACACCTTC.

This chain joins TRBV27 and TRBJ2-4; D unclear. The CDR3 has 14 amino acids. CDR1 and CDR2 from the germline V gene are MNHEY and SMNVEV (reference sequence). The germline V and J ends were trimmed by 3 bases and 0 bases, with 6 bases remaining between them. Here the CDR3 reads CASSLGGAKNIQYF. The CDR3 bases are TGTGCCAGCAGTTTGGGCGGAGCCAAAAACATTCAGTACTTC.

This clone was seen a single time. The V gene is TRBV7-6, the J gene TRBJ2-1, with 8 bases identical to TRBD2. This CDR3 is 12 amino acids long. From germline, CDR1 is SGHVS and CDR2 FNYEAQ. Trimming took 4 bases from V and 9 from J; bases not matched to a gene: 2. CDR3 coding DNA: TGTGCCAGCAGCTCCCGGGGGGGTGAGCAGTTCTTC. Translation: CASSSRGGEQFF.